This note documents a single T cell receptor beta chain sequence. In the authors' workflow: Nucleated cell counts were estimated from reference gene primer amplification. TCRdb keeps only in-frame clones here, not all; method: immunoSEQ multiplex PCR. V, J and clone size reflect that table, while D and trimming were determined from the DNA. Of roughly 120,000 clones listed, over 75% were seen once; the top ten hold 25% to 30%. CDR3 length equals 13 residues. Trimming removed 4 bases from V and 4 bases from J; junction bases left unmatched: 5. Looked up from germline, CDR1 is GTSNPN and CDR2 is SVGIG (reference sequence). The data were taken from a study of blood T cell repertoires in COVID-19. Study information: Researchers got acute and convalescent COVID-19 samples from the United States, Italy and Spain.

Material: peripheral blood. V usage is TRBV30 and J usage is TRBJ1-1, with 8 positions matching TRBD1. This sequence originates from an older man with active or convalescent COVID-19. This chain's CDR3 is CAWTQQGGTEAFF. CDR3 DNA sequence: TGTGCCTGGACCCAACAGGGGGGCACTGAAGCTTTCTTT.